These 27 T cell receptor beta chains came from one sample sequenced in a study of T-cell memory formation after mild COVID-19. Each CDR3 protein gets one entry after TCRdb re-called the 5' RACE reads with MiXCR. The repertoire consists of about 350,000 distinct CDR3 sequences, with roughly 19% occurring once and the leading ten covering around 20%. Specimen: PBMCs or a T cell subset sorted from them (not recorded which). These receptors were obtained from a man aged 18 to 29 who had mild COVID-19 (a few samples of this study predate the infection). Cell type and time point are not known.

V is TRBV5-1 and J is TRBJ2-5; D may be TRBD1 or TRBD2 (5 bases each). The germline V and J ends were trimmed by 6 bases and 3 bases, with 24 bases remaining between them. The germline V gene encodes CDR1 SGHRS and CDR2 YFSETQ. The CDR3 totals 17 residues. The CDR3 spells CASIKSPGTDEKETQYF. CDR3 DNA sequence: TGCGCCAGCATTAAGTCCCCCGGGACCGACGAAAAAGAGACCCAGTACTTC.

This chain joins TRBV14 and TRBJ2-7; no reliable D call. The length of the CDR3 is 13 residues. Trimming left V 4 bases short and J 1 base short, with 8 bases between. CDR1 and CDR2 from the germline V gene are SGHDN and FVKESK. This CDR3 is CASSLSVSYEQYV. DNA of the CDR3: TGTGCCAGCAGCCTCAGTGTGTCCTACGAGCAGTACGTC.

The gene calls are TRBV3-1 and TRBJ2-2, with D perhaps matching TRBD2 (6 bases). With 7 bases removed from V and 1 base from J, the gap between germline ends came to 10 bases. This CDR3 has 14 amino acids. The germline CDR1 and CDR2 sequences are LGHDT and YNNKEL (reference sequence). The CDR3 DNA is TGTGCCAGCAAGCGAGCGGGGAACACCGGGGAGCTGTTTTTT. Its protein product is CASKRAGNTGELFF.

The chain links TRBV7-2 to TRBJ2-2, with D perhaps matching TRBD2 (7 bases). Between the trimmed V and J ends, which lost 1 base and 4 bases, there was a span of 13 bases. Germline V gene sequence: CDR1 SGHTA, CDR2 FQGNSA. This CDR3 spans 16 amino acids. The CDR3 sequence: CASSLGGGLPTGELFF. The CDR3 nucleotides read TGTGCCAGCAGCTTAGGCGGGGGCCTGCCCACCGGGGAGCTGTTTTTT. Supplemented by reference TRBV7-2 and TRBJ2-2, the full variable domain reads GAGVSQSPSNKVTEKGKDVELRCDPISGHTALYWYRQSLGQGLEFLIYFQGNSAPDKSGLPSDRFSAERTGGSVSTLTIQRTQQEDSAVYLCASSLGGGLPTGELFFGEGSRLTVL.

The chain joins TRBV7-9 to TRBJ1-4; D unresolved. V lost 1 base to trimming and J lost 3 bases, with 9 bases between them. The length of the CDR3 is 15 residues. CDR1 and CDR2 (germline): SEHNR, FQNEAQ (reference sequence). The CDR3, as DNA: TGTGCCAGCAGCTTAGTCGGGGAGTCTAATGAAAAACTGTTTTTT. The encoded protein is CASSLVGESNEKLFF.

This clonotype was counted many times. The junction and the germline gene differ at one end; a read error may be behind it. The chain links TRBV5-5 to TRBJ2-2; D is possibly TRBD1 (6 bases). Per germline, CDR1 SGHKS and CDR2 YYEKEE (reference sequence). CDR3 length: 14 residues. CDR3: CASSLGQNTGELFF. CDR3 nucleotide sequence: TGCGCCAGCAGCTTGGGACAGAACACCGGGGAGCTGTTTTTT.

The sample holds a few counts of this clonotype. The gene calls are TRBV7-9 and TRBJ2-1; 10 bases map to TRBD1. The CDR3 has 15 residues. Germline trimming cut 5 bases from V and 4 bases from J; bases unmatched to any gene: 5. CDR1 and CDR2 from the germline V gene are SEHNR and FQNEAQ (reference sequence). The chain's CDR3 is CASSPDRGVYNEQFF. As DNA, the CDR3 is TGTGCCAGCAGCCCGGACAGGGGGGTTTACAATGAGCAGTTCTTC.

This clonotype was seen only a few times. The chain joins TRBV15 to TRBJ2-5, with 8 nucleotides matching TRBD1. V shed 8 bases, J shed 7 bases, and the junction held 12 bases outside the gene matches. CDR3 length: 14 amino acids. Germline V gives CDR1 LNHNV, CDR2 YYDKDF (reference sequence). The CDR3 nucleotides are TGTGCCACCCTAAACCCGACAGGGACAGGGACCCAGTACTTC. It codes for CATLNPTGTGTQYF.

The chain employs TRBV12-5 and TRBJ1-1; maybe TRBD1 (6 bases). The germline gives CDR1 LGHNT, CDR2 FRNRAP. The CDR3 is 14 amino acids. V was clipped by 5 bases and J by 6 bases, with 16 bases between them. The chain's CDR3 is CASGLQGGHSEAFF. CDR3 bases: TGTGCTAGTGGTCTACAGGGAGGACACTCTGAAGCTTTCTTT.

This clonotype has more than one count but fewer than ten. The chain uses TRBV12-3 or TRBV12-4 and TRBJ2-2, with D possibly TRBD1 on 5 matching bases. The CDR3 consists of 14 residues. The V end was cut by 7 bases, the J end by 0 bases, with 9 bases between. The CDR3 reads CASIDRTNTGELFF. The CDR3 DNA is TGTGCCAGCATTGACAGAACGAACACCGGGGAGCTGTTTTTT.

The gene calls are TRBV12-3 or TRBV12-4 and TRBJ2-3; 9 bases are shared with TRBD2. V lost 5 bases to trimming and J lost 2 bases; unmatched junction nucleotides: 8. CDR3 length equals 16 residues. This CDR3 is CASSTGTSRPTDTQYF. CDR3 coding DNA: TGTGCCAGCAGTACTGGGACTAGCCGGCCCACAGATACGCAGTATTTT.

This clonotype was seen more than once but under ten times. The V and J genes are TRBV21-1 and TRBJ2-3; no DNA check was done on the table's D call, TRBD1. TRBV21-1 is tagged as a pseudogene. This CDR3 comprises 18 residues. The chain's CDR3 is CASSKRGSGTESTDTQYF. The CDR3 DNA reads as TGTGCCAGCAGCAAAAGGGGGTCGGGGACAGAAAGCACAGATACGCAGTATTTT.

The chain has TRBV5-1 and TRBJ2-1, with D possibly TRBD1 on 6 matching bases. The V gene lost 0 bases and the J gene lost 10 bases, with 11 bases spanning the gap. This CDR3 comprises 13 residues. Germline V gene data show CDR1 as SGHRS and CDR2 as YFSETQ. The DNA of the CDR3 is TGCGCCAGCAGCTTGGGGGCCGGGACAGAGCAGTTCTTC. Protein: CASSLGAGTEQFF.

This clonotype was recorded many times. The V and J genes are TRBV4-2 and TRBJ1-4; D is uncertain. V was trimmed by 0 bases and J by 5 bases, leaving 7 bases between them. Germline CDR1 and CDR2: LGHNA and YNFKEQ. The CDR3 runs 14 residues. CDR3 coding DNA: TGTGCCAGCAGCCAAGATACCGAAAATGAAAAACTGTTTTTT. This encodes CASSQDTENEKLFF.

This clonotype was observed a single time. The gene calls are TRBV5-1 and TRBJ2-1; 11 nucleotides match TRBD1. Germline V lookup: CDR1 SGHRS, CDR2 YFSETQ. CDR3 size: 15 residues. Losses at the gene ends were 2 bases for V and 7 bases for J; bases not matched to a gene: 5. This chain's CDR3 is CASSFRDRGNNEQFF. In nucleotides, the CDR3 is TGCGCCAGCAGCTTCCGGGACAGGGGGAATAATGAGCAGTTCTTC.

This clonotype was recorded at least ten times. This rearrangement joins TRBV7-2 to TRBJ1-1; TRBD1 agrees at 7 bases. The CDR3 totals 13 residues. V gave up 6 bases and J gave up 0 bases; unmatched junction bases: 1. Germline CDR1 SGHTA, CDR2 FQGNSA. The CDR3 DNA reads TGTGCCAGCAGACAGGGGATGAACACTGAAGCTTTCTTT. This encodes CASRQGMNTEAFF.

The V and J genes are TRBV12-3 or TRBV12-4 and TRBJ2-3; D is unresolved. This CDR3 comprises 14 residues. Trimming removed 0 bases at V and 3 bases at J, with 7 bases between. The CDR3 reads CASSLAERTDTQYF. The CDR3 DNA is TGTGCCAGCAGTTTAGCAGAGCGAACAGATACGCAGTATTTT.

This clonotype was seen only a few times. The rearrangement joins TRBV12-3 or TRBV12-4 to TRBJ1-4; tentative D call: TRBD1 (5 bases). The CDR3 covers 12 residues. Deletions cut 1 base from V and 10 bases from J, with 7 bases between. CDR3 sequence reads: CASSLGGGKLFF. The CDR3 region has the DNA TGTGCCAGCAGTTTAGGGGGCGGAAAACTGTTTTTT.

The rearrangement joins TRBV7-9 to TRBJ2-7, with unresolved D. Germline CDR1 SEHNR, CDR2 FQNEAQ (reference sequence). The ends were cut back, 1 base at V and 3 bases at J, with 4 bases in the middle. The CDR3 runs 12 residues. The CDR3 coding sequence is TGTGCCAGCAGCTTAGACGTCTACGAGCAGTACGTC. Translating gives CASSLDVYEQYV.

This clonotype was seen a few times. This sequence joins TRBV7-2 and TRBJ2-5; D is uncertain. CDR1 and CDR2 from the germline V gene are SGHTA and FQGNSA. The CDR3 runs 12 residues. V dropped 7 bases and J dropped 5 bases, with 11 bases sitting between them. This CDR3 is CASTFTWETQYF. CDR3 DNA sequence: TGTGCCAGCACCTTCACTTGGGAGACCCAGTACTTC.

The chain uses TRBV10-3 and TRBJ2-7; D may match TRBD1 or TRBD2 (5 bases each). CDR1 is ENHRY and CDR2 is SYGVKD in the germline V gene. The CDR3 covers 16 residues. Trimming left V 6 bases short and J 3 bases short, with 21 bases between. CDR3 sequence reads: CAIRAAAVGTDYEQYF. CDR3 DNA: TGTGCCATCAGAGCTGCCGCGGTAGGGACGGACTACGAGCAGTACTTC.

CDR3 in amino acids: CASSKGGRTEAFF. CDR3 DNA: TGTGCCAGCAGTAAGGGAGGCCGTACTGAAGCTTTCTTT. This chain links TRBV6-2 or TRBV6-3 with TRBJ1-1, with D unresolved. CDR1 MNHEY and CDR2 SVGEGT come from the germline V gene. Between the trimmed V and J ends, which lost 5 bases and 5 bases, there was a span of 12 bases. This CDR3 comprises 13 residues.

This clonotype was observed a handful of times. The chain combines TRBV4-3 with TRBJ2-7; TRBD1 matches at 9 bases. Looked up from germline, CDR1 is LGHNA and CDR2 is YSLEER. The CDR3 runs 15 residues. After removal of 3 bases from V and 6 bases from J, the junction contained 9 bases not matched to a gene. The CDR3: CASSQFRDRVGEQYF. The CDR3 DNA is TGCGCCAGCAGCCAGTTCCGGGACAGGGTGGGCGAGCAGTACTTC.

The chain employs TRBV12-3 or TRBV12-4 and TRBJ2-5; no firm D call. The CDR3 covers 12 residues. V lost 6 bases, J lost 5 bases, and 10 bases lay in between. This CDR3 reads CASRSDGETQYF. Here the CDR3 DNA reads TGTGCCAGCAGATCGGACGGGGAGACCCAGTACTTC.

The chain recombines TRBV9 with TRBJ2-2; perhaps TRBD1 as D (5 bases). The CDR3 is 16 residues long. Per the germline V gene, CDR1 is SGDLS and CDR2 is YYNGEE. Trimming left V 4 bases short and J 6 bases short, with 19 bases between. This CDR3 reads CASSPRGDRHPGELFF. The CDR3 DNA sequence: TGTGCCAGCAGCCCCCGAGGAGACAGACATCCCGGGGAGCTGTTTTTT.

The chain uses TRBV18 and TRBJ2-2, with D possibly TRBD2 on 5 matching bases. Trimming shortened V by 3 bases and J by 1 base, and 6 bases separated the two germline ends. Germline-derived CDR1 and CDR2 are KGHSH and LQKENI. The CDR3 runs to 14 residues. The CDR3 region has the DNA TGTGCCAGCTCACCGGACTGGAACACCGGGGAGCTGTTTTTT. Encoded protein: CASSPDWNTGELFF.

This clonotype was observed at least ten times. This chain joins TRBV29-1 and TRBJ2-4, with 7 positions matching TRBD1. CDR1 and CDR2 from the germline V gene are SQVTM and ANQGSEA. This CDR3 comprises 13 residues. V trimming: 1 base; J trimming: 4 bases; junction bases outside the gene matches: 1. DNA for the CDR3: TGCAGCGTTGAAGGACAGGGAAAAAACATTCAGTACTTC. It translates to CSVEGQGKNIQYF.